This is a list of T cell receptor beta chains from one sample in a study of cytomegalovirus exposure and HLA in healthy donors. TCRdb's table, derived via immunoSEQ multiplex PCR, lists solely in-frame clones and lacks some. The sample has 120,000 or so clones; about 10% are singletons. The sample comprised PBMCs. These TCRs come from a woman aged 18-29 years in good health and CMV-seropositive. The CDR3 runs from the conserved cysteine through the conserved F or W. The D gene is left open where the match is weak. Some rows have no size entry. The others give once, few or many, or a class for an expanded clone.

>many|TRBD2|TRBJ2-1|TRBV6-4
CASSDSASGDYNEQFF
TGTGCCAGCAGTGACTCAGCTAGCGGGGATTACAATGAGCAGTTCTTC
>few|-|TRBJ2-7|TRBV11-2
CASSTGQTYEQYF
TGTGCCAGCAGCACCGGACAGACCTACGAGCAGTACTTC
>-|-|TRBJ2-1|TRBV14
CASSQAQSDLGGQFF
TGTGCCAGCAGCCAAGCACAGTCCGATCTAGGGGGGCAGTTCTTC
>few|-|TRBJ1-1|TRBV9
CASSVGGGSPEAFF
TGTGCCAGCAGCGTAGGGGGAGGGAGTCCTGAAGCTTTCTTT
>-|-|TRBJ1-1|TRBV2
CASWAALNTEAFF
TGTGCCAGCTGGGCAGCCTTGAACACTGAAGCTTTCTTT
>-|TRBD2|TRBJ2-3|TRBV2
CASRGTGGRGADTQYF
TGTGCCAGCAGGGGGACTGGCGGGAGGGGAGCAGATACGCAGTATTTT
>-|-|TRBJ2-6|TRBV6-6
CASSYYRVAGANVLTF
TGTGCCAGCAGTTACTATCGGGTCGCGGGGGCCAACGTCCTGACTTTC
>few|-|TRBJ2-7|TRBV11-2
CASSVQGPYEQYF
TGTGCCAGCAGCGTACAGGGACCCTACGAGCAGTACTTC
>few|TRBD1|TRBJ1-3|TRBV6-5
CASSLGQGTGNTIYF
TGTGCCAGCAGTTTGGGACAGGGTACTGGAAACACCATATATTTT
>-|TRBD2|TRBJ2-3|TRBV28
CASSLGAGGTDTQYF
TGTGCCAGCAGTTTAGGGGCGGGGGGCACAGATACGCAGTATTTT
>-|TRBD1|TRBJ1-2|TRBV9
CASSVGQGAEGYTF
TGTGCCAGCAGCGTTGGACAGGGGGCGGAGGGCTACACCTTC
>few|-|TRBJ1-1|TRBV5-1
CASSLGQMNTEAFF
TGCGCCAGCAGCTTAGGACAGATGAACACTGAAGCTTTCTTT
>-|TRBD2|TRBJ2-6|TRBV28
CASSSGGGANVLTF
TGTGCCAGCAGTAGCGGGGGTGGGGCCAACGTCCTGACTTTC
>few|TRBD1|TRBJ2-1|TRBV5-4
CASSAQTGEYNEQFF
TGTGCCAGCAGCGCCCAGACAGGGGAGTACAATGAGCAGTTCTTC
>once|-|TRBJ1-1|TRBV5-4
CASSLETLAEGPEAFF
TGTGCCAGCAGCTTGGAAACCCTAGCAGAGGGCCCTGAAGCTTTCTTT
>-|-|TRBJ2-7|TRBV25-1
CASSTTGTLSYEQYF
TGTGCCAGCAGCACCACCGGGACACTCTCCTACGAGCAGTACTTC